The 5 T cell receptor beta chains listed next were all sequenced from one sample in a study of cytomegalovirus exposure and HLA in healthy donors. The primer mix had 60 Vbeta and 13 Jbeta primers. Method: immunoSEQ multiplex PCR; TCRdb's copy keeps in-frame clones and lacks some. This sample has about 120,000 clones; about 79% occur once, and the top ten carry around 4.5%. Source material: PBMCs. The receptors derive from a man aged 25-45 years in good health and CMV-seropositive.

The rearrangement uses TRBV7-6 and TRBJ1-2; no reliable D call. The V gene's germline CDR1 is SGHVS and CDR2 FNYEAQ. V lost 4 bases to trimming and J lost 8 bases, with 17 bases between them. This CDR3 region has 14 residues. CDR3 nucleotides: TGTGCCAGCAGCTCCCCTTGGGAGGGAGTCGGCTACACCTTC. It translates to CASSSPWEGVGYTF.

The chain has TRBV7-8 and TRBJ2-7, with 7 bases fitting TRBD2. The CDR3 has 11 amino acids. From germline, CDR1 is SGHVS and CDR2 FQNEAQ. V gave up 6 bases and J gave up 6 bases; unmatched junction bases: 2. The CDR3 spells CASSWTSEQYF. Written as DNA, the CDR3 is TGTGCCAGCAGTTGGACTAGCGAGCAGTACTTC. Using reference TRBV7-8 and TRBJ2-7 for the parts outside the CDR3, the full variable domain is GAGVSQSPRYKVAKRGQDVALRCDPISGHVSLFWYQQALGQGPEFLTYFQNEAQLDKSGLPSDRFFAERPEGSVSTLKIQRTQQEDSAVYLCASSWTSEQYFGPGTRLTVT.

V and J are TRBV10-3 and TRBJ2-7; 7 nucleotides match TRBD1. Germline V gives CDR1 ENHRY, CDR2 SYGVKD. The CDR3 length is 16 residues. V shed 3 bases, J shed 3 bases, and the junction held 11 bases outside the gene matches. The CDR3 DNA reads as TGTGCCATCAGTGATCCCCCGGGACAGCTAAACTACGAGCAGTACTTC. Amino acids: CAISDPPGQLNYEQYF.

In its sample, this clone was seen once. The V gene is TRBV4-3, the J gene TRBJ2-7, with 10 nucleotides matching TRBD1. CDR3 length: 16 residues. The V gene's germline CDR1 is LGHNA and CDR2 YSLEER. With V trimmed by 2 bases and J by 7 bases, 11 bases remained unmatched. Here the CDR3 DNA reads TGCGCCAGCAGCCAAACCGGGACAGGGGTATTGGGGGAGCAGTACTTC. This sequence encodes CASSQTGTGVLGEQYF.

This chain joins TRBV7-2 and TRBJ2-7, with a tentative D call TRBD1 (6 bases). V was cut by 5 bases and J by 7 bases, with 18 bases left in between. The germline gives CDR1 SGHTA, CDR2 FQGNSA. This CDR3 comprises 14 residues. The CDR3 DNA reads as TGTGCCAGCAGCACTACAGGGACCTGGGGGGAGCAGTACTTC. Translated: CASSTTGTWGEQYF.